A selection of T cell receptor beta chains follows, all from one sample in a study of cytomegalovirus exposure and HLA in healthy donors. This table comes from immunoSEQ multiplex PCR, and its TCRdb copy is limited to in-frame clones, with some not included. This listing includes more than 90,000 clones. Material for sequencing was PBMCs. These receptors all come from a young man in good health and CMV-seronegative. Each CDR3 is given with its conserved first and last residue. A D gene is named only where the DNA matches it firmly.

j_call,v_call,d_call,cdr3_aa,cdr3_nt
TRBJ2-3,TRBV5-1,NA,CASGFSPLGSGTDTQYF,TGCGCCAGCGGATTCTCGCCCCTAGGCTCGGGCACAGATACGCAGTATTTT
TRBJ1-1,TRBV4-2,NA,CASSQEIQGGTEAFF,TGTGCCAGCAGCCAAGAAATCCAGGGAGGGACTGAAGCTTTCTTT
TRBJ2-5,TRBV11-2,NA,CASSLAGSPQETQYF,TGTGCCAGCAGCTTAGCGGGGTCTCCCCAAGAGACCCAGTACTTC
TRBJ2-4,TRBV7-6,TRBD1,CASSLGQGVANIQYF,TGTGCCAGCAGCTTAGGACAGGGGGTGGCGAACATTCAGTACTTC
TRBJ2-3,TRBV5-1,NA,CASSLDRAADTQYF,TGCGCCAGCAGCTTGGACAGGGCGGCAGATACGCAGTATTTT
TRBJ1-2,TRBV27,TRBD1,CASTSRQGALGYTF,TGTGCCAGCACTTCTCGACAGGGGGCTTTAGGCTACACCTTC
TRBJ2-1,TRBV18,TRBD1,CASSPRRDSNEQFF,TGTGCCAGCTCACCTCGCCGGGACAGCAATGAGCAGTTCTTC
TRBJ2-7,TRBV7-6,TRBD1,CASSLGQGLYEQYF,TGTGCCAGCAGCTTAGGACAGGGTCTGTACGAGCAGTACTTC
TRBJ2-7,TRBV19,TRBD1,CASSLTGGGHEQYF,TGTGCCAGTAGCTTGACAGGGGGCGGCCACGAGCAGTACTTC
TRBJ1-2,TRBV18,NA,CASSLPGFNYGYTF,TGTGCCAGCTCACTTCCAGGGTTTAACTATGGCTACACCTTC
TRBJ1-3,TRBV5-4,TRBD1,CASSKFGQGENTIYF,TGTGCCAGCAGCAAATTTGGACAGGGAGAAAACACCATATATTTT
TRBJ2-3,TRBV7-3,TRBD2,CASSTYVRGDEDTQYF,TGTGCCAGCAGCACGTACGTACGGGGGGATGAAGATACGCAGTATTTT
TRBJ1-2,TRBV11-3,NA,CASSLDGGGGYTF,TGTGCCAGCAGCCTGGACGGAGGCGGAGGCTACACCTTC
TRBJ2-2,TRBV6-6,NA,CASSLRGNTGELFF,TGTGCCAGCAGTTTACGGGGGAACACCGGGGAGCTGTTTTTT
TRBJ1-5,TRBV18,TRBD1,CASSGTGSNQPQHF,TGTGCCAGCTCCGGGACAGGGAGCAATCAGCCCCAGCATTTT
TRBJ1-1,TRBV5-1,NA,CASSLAGSNTEAFF,TGCGCCAGCAGCTTGGCCGGGTCGAACACTGAAGCTTTCTTT
TRBJ2-7,TRBV30,NA,CAWSERAYEQYF,TGTGCCTGGAGCGAGAGGGCTTACGAGCAGTACTTC
TRBJ1-6,TRBV5-4,NA,CASSLPDNSPLHF,TGTGCCAGCAGCTTGCCGGATAATTCACCCCTCCACTTT
TRBJ2-5,TRBV4-3,NA,CASSQGTGYQETQYF,TGCGCCAGCAGCCAAGGCACAGGTTACCAAGAGACCCAGTACTTC
TRBJ1-1,TRBV18,NA,CASSPPGPLEEAFF,TGTGCCAGCTCACCACCGGGTCCCCTAGAAGAGGCTTTCTTT
TRBJ1-6,TRBV27,TRBD1,CASSSITGGLGSPLHF,TGTGCCAGCAGTTCCATCACAGGGGGCTTAGGTTCACCCCTCCACTTT
TRBJ1-3,TRBV6-1,NA,CASSLDGSSGNTIYF,TGTGCCAGCAGTCTAGACGGGAGCTCTGGAAACACCATATATTTT
TRBJ2-2,TRBV6-5,TRBD1,CASSPGGAAGELFF,TGTGCCAGCAGTCCAGGGGGCGCGGCCGGGGAGCTGTTTTTT
TRBJ1-1,TRBV15,NA,CATSRRQNTEAFF,TGTGCCACCAGCCGGCGACAGAACACTGAAGCTTTCTTT
TRBJ2-7,TRBV28,TRBD1,CASSLEKQGILQYF,TGTGCCAGCAGTTTAGAGAAACAGGGGATTCTGCAGTACTTC
TRBJ1-1,TRBV7-2,NA,CASTSGGGDTEAFF,TGTGCCAGCACCAGCGGAGGCGGAGACACTGAAGCTTTCTTT
TRBJ2-7,TRBV20-1,TRBD1,CSAHRGTEQYF,TGCAGTGCTCACAGGGGTACCGAGCAGTACTTC
TRBJ2-1,TRBV6-5,NA,CASSTGNEQFF,TGTGCCAGCAGTACGGGAAATGAGCAGTTCTTC
TRBJ1-5,TRBV6-5,NA,CASSSTADQPQHF,TGTGCCAGCAGTTCTACTGCGGATCAGCCCCAGCATTTT
TRBJ2-3,TRBV9,NA,CASSVGGDGDTQYF,TGTGCCAGCAGCGTAGGTGGAGATGGGGATACGCAGTATTTT
TRBJ2-7,TRBV5-1,NA,CASSLAGGAWTYEQYF,TGCGCCAGCAGCTTGGCCGGAGGGGCCTGGACCTACGAGCAGTACTTC
TRBJ2-3,TRBV19,TRBD2,CASSILAGGLTDTQYF,TGTGCCAGTAGTATCCTAGCGGGGGGCCTCACAGATACGCAGTATTTT
TRBJ2-7,TRBV9,NA,CASSVATFSYEQYF,TGTGCCAGCAGCGTAGCAACTTTTAGCTACGAGCAGTACTTC
TRBJ2-7,TRBV5-4,TRBD2,CASSLAGLANYEQYF,TGTGCCAGCAGCTTGGCGGGACTAGCGAACTACGAGCAGTACTTC
TRBJ2-4,TRBV4-3,TRBD1,CASSPSGPRGQGTNIQYF,TGCGCCAGCAGCCCCTCGGGTCCCCGGGGACAGGGAACAAACATTCAGTACTTC
TRBJ1-1,TRBV6-1,NA,CASDRSGSMNTEAFF,TGTGCCAGCGACAGATCGGGTTCCATGAACACTGAAGCTTTCTTT
TRBJ2-7,TRBV5-1,TRBD2,CASRASGTRNEQYF,TGCGCCAGCAGGGCTAGCGGGACAAGGAACGAGCAGTACTTC
TRBJ1-2,TRBV5-1,TRBD1,CASSLEPGGTRDGYTF,TGCGCCAGCAGCTTGGAACCAGGGGGGACAAGAGATGGCTACACCTTC
TRBJ2-2,TRBV19,TRBD2,CASNGAGGHTGELFF,TGTGCCAGTAATGGAGCGGGGGGGCACACCGGGGAGCTGTTTTTT
TRBJ1-2,TRBV30,NA,CAWSEPGGDYGYTF,TGTGCCTGGAGTGAACCGGGGGGTGACTATGGCTACACCTTC
TRBJ2-7,TRBV19,NA,CASSPVTGVPYEQYF,TGTGCCAGTAGCCCCGTCACAGGCGTACCCTACGAGCAGTACTTC
TRBJ2-7,TRBV11-1,NA,CASSLAGARSYEQYF,TGTGCCAGCAGCTTAGCGGGGGCCAGGTCCTACGAGCAGTACTTC
TRBJ1-5,TRBV6-5,NA,CASRVNSYQPQHF,TGTGCCAGCAGGGTCAACAGTTATCAGCCCCAGCATTTT
TRBJ2-7,TRBV7-2,TRBD1,CASSSRTGGDEQYF,TGTGCCAGCAGCTCCAGGACAGGGGGGGACGAGCAGTACTTC
TRBJ2-4,TRBV19,TRBD1,CASTRTGWDIQYF,TGTGCCAGTACTAGGACAGGGTGGGACATTCAGTACTTC
TRBJ2-1,TRBV7-2,NA,CASSLYTGREQFF,TGTGCCAGCAGCTTATATACAGGTAGAGAGCAGTTCTTC
TRBJ1-1,TRBV6-5,TRBD1,CASKTRQGARTEAFF,TGTGCCAGCAAAACCCGACAGGGGGCGCGCACTGAAGCTTTCTTT
TRBJ1-5,TRBV30,TRBD1,CAWSANTGAQPQHF,TGTGCCTGGAGTGCCAATACAGGGGCGCAGCCCCAGCATTTT
TRBJ2-7,TRBV11-2,NA,CASSLYLVPAYEQYF,TGTGCCAGCAGCTTATATCTAGTCCCTGCCTACGAGCAGTACTTC